The present T cell receptor beta chain was sequenced within a study of read filtering for tumor transcriptome and immune sequencing. Study background: Mean patient age was approximately 66 years, range roughly 40 to 85; 17 male, around 14 female.

This library used roughly 370 ng RNA and molecular barcoded adaptors spanning alpha/delta and beta/gamma chains. TCRdb reanalysed the reads using MiXCR and keeps one entry per CDR3 protein. The profile shows around 130,000 distinct CDR3 sequences, 10% to 15% of them singletons. Germline V gene sequence: CDR1 SGHVS, CDR2 FNYEAQ. V was clipped by 2 bases and J by 4 bases, with 5 bases between them. The CDR3 length is 13 residues. The table lists this clonotype with many counts. The specimen was a population of CD138-negative cells sorted from bone marrow. The sequence came from a donor at least 40 years old with multiple myeloma. This chain connects TRBV7-6 to TRBJ2-2; D not resolved. The CDR3 DNA follows: TGTGCCAGCAGCTTAAGTCCCACCGGGGAGCTGTTTTTT. Translating it yields CASSLSPTGELFF.